The 29 T cell receptor beta chains presented below share a single source sample, sequenced in a study of blood T cell repertoires in COVID-19. Produced via immunoSEQ multiplex PCR; TCRdb's table is partial and in-frame only. The table shows roughly 250,000 clones, with roughly 90% occurring only once. Sequenced: PBMCs or T cells enriched from blood (not recorded which). The receptors were gathered from a woman in her thirties with acute COVID-19.

The rearrangement joins TRBV11-2 to TRBJ2-7; 11 nucleotides match TRBD2. CDR1 is SGHAT, CDR2 FQNNGV, per germline. The CDR3 has 18 amino acids. The V gene end was trimmed by 1 base and the J gene end by 6 bases; junction bases not matched to a gene: 14. The CDR3 bases are TGTGCCAGCAGCTTAGGGTTGGCTAGCGGGAGGTTGAGCGCCGAGCAGTACTTC. Amino acid sequence: CASSLGLASGRLSAEQYF.

The chain employs TRBV5-1 and TRBJ2-3, with a weak D call TRBD2 (7 bases). Trimming took off 7 bases at V and 0 bases at J, with 12 bases between the two ends. CDR3 length: 14 residues. CDR1 SGHRS and CDR2 YFSETQ come from the germline V gene. CDR3 sequence (DNA): TGCGCCAGCCACGGGGGGCCTAGCACAGATACGCAGTATTTT. It is translated as CASHGGPSTDTQYF.

The chain links TRBV4-3 to TRBJ2-1; D might be TRBD1 (5 bases). Trimming removed 3 bases from V and 0 bases from J, with 12 bases in between. The CDR3 consists of 16 residues. Germline values: CDR1 LGHNA, CDR2 YSLEER. In DNA, the CDR3 is TGCGCCAGCAGCCAGCCCCCAGGGATCTCCTACAATGAGCAGTTCTTC. It specifies CASSQPPGISYNEQFF.

The chain links TRBV7-3 to TRBJ2-2; TRBD2 agrees at 7 bases. CDR1 and CDR2 (germline): SGHTA, FQGTGA. The CDR3 spans 16 residues. With 6 bases clipped from V and 3 bases from J, the junction kept 10 bases outside the gene matches. CDR3 DNA sequence: TGTGCCAGCAGTCCAGCAGGCGCGGGAGACACCGGGGAGCTGTTTTTT. As protein: CASSPAGAGDTGELFF.

The chain has TRBV4-1 and TRBJ2-1, with 10 bases identical to TRBD2. The CDR3 contains 16 residues. The germline V gene has CDR1 MGHRA and CDR2 YSYEKL. J gave up 7 bases and V 5 bases, and 11 bases lay outside the gene matches. The CDR3 region has the DNA TGCGCCAGCAGCTCAGACCGGGCTAGCGGGAGTAATGAGCAGTTCTTC. It is translated as CASSSDRASGSNEQFF.

The chain employs TRBV7-9 and TRBJ1-1, with D possibly being TRBD1 (5 bases). V was shortened by 6 bases and J by 3 bases, with 14 bases between the two germline ends. In germline, CDR1 is SEHNR, CDR2 FQNEAQ (reference sequence). The CDR3 consists of 14 residues. CDR3 sequence (DNA): TGTGCCAGCAGACCCCCACAGGCCTACACTGAAGCTTTCTTT. Its translation is CASRPPQAYTEAFF.

There are a few counts of this clone. The chain uses TRBV23-1 and TRBJ2-5, with a weak D call TRBD2 (6 bases). TRBV23-1 is assigned to the ORF class and has an uncertain function. Trimming stripped 1 base from V and 3 bases from J, with 12 bases between. The CDR3 is 15 amino acids. The CDR3 region has the DNA TGCGCCAGCAGTCAATTTACCAGGGAGGAAGAGACCCAGTACTTC. Its translation is CASSQFTREEETQYF.

The gene calls are TRBV6-4 and TRBJ2-1; TRBD2 agrees at 8 bases. CDR3 length equals 15 residues. Germline-derived CDR1 and CDR2 are MRHNA and SNTAGT. V was clipped by 7 bases and J by 8 bases; unmatched bases: 13. CDR3 protein: CASKREGSTGYEQFF. The DNA of the CDR3 is TGTGCCAGCAAACGGGAGGGCTCCACGGGCTATGAGCAGTTCTTC.

This clone was counted a single time. The rearrangement uses TRBV28 and TRBJ1-1; 7 positions match TRBD1. This CDR3 region has 14 residues. Losses at the gene ends were 3 bases for V and 1 base for J; bases not matched to a gene: 2. The germline V gene has CDR1 MDHEN and CDR2 SYDVKM. CDR3 region: CASSFTGANTEAFF. CDR3 coding DNA: TGTGCCAGCAGTTTTACAGGGGCGAACACTGAAGCTTTCTTT.

The chain combines TRBV2 with TRBJ1-2, with TRBD1 as a possible D gene (5 bases). The germline V gene has CDR1 SNHLY and CDR2 FYNNEI. This CDR3 is built from 16 residues. Trimming removed 6 bases from V and 2 bases from J, with 19 bases in between. The CDR3 is CASRAGSSWGNYGYTF. For the CDR3, the DNA is TGTGCCAGCAGGGCCGGGTCATCCTGGGGCAACTATGGCTACACCTTC.

This chain connects TRBV4-2 to TRBJ1-4, with D unclear. Germline V gene sequence: CDR1 LGHNA, CDR2 YNFKEQ. The CDR3 covers 15 residues. Trimming removed 4 bases at V and 7 bases at J, with 16 bases between. Written as DNA, the CDR3 is TGTGCCAGCAGCCCTAGTACCAGTCCTAGTGAAAAACTGTTTTTT. Amino acids: CASSPSTSPSEKLFF.

J is TRBJ2-3 and V is TRBV14; D unresolved. In germline, CDR1 is SGHDN, CDR2 FVKESK. V was shortened by 0 bases and J by 0 bases, with 7 bases between the two germline ends. The CDR3 has 15 residues. The CDR3 bases are TGTGCCAGCAGCCAAGACATTCTAAGCACAGATACGCAGTATTTT. Protein product: CASSQDILSTDTQYF. The whole variable domain, filled in from reference TRBV14 and TRBJ2-3, reads EAGVTQFPSHSVIEKGQTVTLRCDPISGHDNLYWYRRVMGKEIKFLLHFVKESKQDESGMPNNRFLAERTGGTYSTLKVQPAELEDSGVYFCASSQDILSTDTQYFGPGTRLTVL.

This clone was observed a handful of times. The chain couples TRBV30 to TRBJ1-6; 11 nucleotides align to TRBD1. The junction had 2 bases not matched to a gene; V was cut back by 5 bases and J by 8 bases. The germline V gene encodes CDR1 GTSNPN and CDR2 SVGIG (reference sequence). The CDR3 loop spans 13 amino acids. The CDR3 loop is CAWAGQGDSPLHF. In nucleotides, the CDR3 is TGTGCCTGGGCGGGACAGGGGGATTCACCCCTCCACTTT.

This clone was found a few times. The gene calls are TRBV7-9 and TRBJ1-1; D is undetermined. Germline loops: CDR1 SEHNR, CDR2 FQNEAQ (reference sequence). Trimming cost V 0 bases and J 4 bases, with 9 bases left between them. The CDR3 sequence is 14 residues long. Here the CDR3 DNA reads TGTGCCAGCAGCTTAGCAGCGGGGATCACTGAAGCTTTCTTT. This encodes CASSLAAGITEAFF.

This clone was observed a single time. The gene calls are TRBV27 and TRBJ2-5, with D tentatively TRBD1 (5 bases). The germline gives CDR1 MNHEY, CDR2 SMNVEV (reference sequence). V lost 2 bases, J lost 1 base, and 11 bases lay in between. The CDR3 runs 15 residues. CDR3 region: CASSLRGRIQETQYF. The CDR3 DNA reads TGTGCCAGCAGTTTAAGGGGCCGGATCCAAGAGACCCAGTACTTC.

The chain links TRBV9 to TRBJ1-2; 7 bases are a match to TRBD1. Germline trimming cut 4 bases from V and 2 bases from J; bases unmatched to any gene: 14. The CDR3 totals 17 residues. Germline CDR1 and CDR2: SGDLS and YYNGEE. The CDR3 is CASSWAGTDDQNYGYTF. CDR3 bases: TGTGCCAGCAGCTGGGCCGGGACAGACGACCAGAACTATGGCTACACCTTC.

The chain links TRBV6-5 to TRBJ1-5; possibly TRBD1 for D (5 bases). Germline CDR1 is MNHEY and CDR2 is SVGAGI. The CDR3 sequence is 14 residues long. The V end lost 6 bases, the J end lost 0 bases, and 9 bases lay between the germline ends. CDR3 DNA sequence: TGTGCCAGCAGGACAGAAATTAGCAATCAGCCCCAGCATTTT. The encoded protein is CASRTEISNQPQHF.

The chain recombines TRBV28 with TRBJ1-5; D unresolved. V lost 7 bases, J lost 7 bases, and 23 bases lay in between. The CDR3 extends over 16 amino acids. Germline V CDR1 and CDR2: MDHEN, SYDVKM. The CDR3 is CASTPEGAGQVQPQHF. CDR3 DNA: TGTGCCAGCACCCCTGAGGGTGCGGGTCAGGTCCAGCCCCAGCATTTT.

This chain joins TRBV10-3 and TRBJ2-5; TRBD1 agrees at 9 bases. The CDR3 has 13 residues. The junction had 9 bases not matched to a gene; V was cut back by 11 bases and J by 5 bases. CDR1 is ENHRY and CDR2 is SYGVKD in the germline V gene. CDR3 sequence (DNA): TGTGCCGCGACCGGGACAGGGCACGAGACCCAGTACTTC. Translated: CAATGTGHETQYF.

The chain is built from TRBV27 and TRBJ2-1; D is undetermined. The ends were cut back, 6 bases at V and 4 bases at J, with 16 bases in the middle. This CDR3 region has 15 residues. CDR1 is MNHEY, CDR2 SMNVEV, per germline (reference sequence). The CDR3 nucleotides read TGTGCCAGCAGCCCGGCCCCATTACTATACAATGAGCAGTTCTTC. Amino acids: CASSPAPLLYNEQFF.

This chain connects TRBV4-1 to TRBJ2-3; 11 bases are shared with TRBD1. This CDR3 is 15 amino acids long. The germline CDR1 and CDR2 sequences are MGHRA and YSYEKL. V was clipped by 0 bases and J by 4 bases; unmatched bases: 0. CDR3 in amino acids: CASSQEGQGADTQYF. The CDR3 DNA reads as TGCGCCAGCAGCCAAGAGGGACAGGGGGCAGATACGCAGTATTTT.

This chain uses TRBV7-3 with TRBJ2-2; TRBD2 matches at 9 bases. This CDR3 comprises 17 residues. With V trimmed by 5 bases and J by 6 bases, 13 bases remained unmatched. Germline CDR1 SGHTA, CDR2 FQGTGA. The CDR3 sequence: CASSVRGLASTAGELFF. CDR3 coding DNA: TGTGCCAGCAGCGTCCGGGGACTAGCCTCAACGGCCGGGGAGCTGTTTTTT.

This rearrangement joins TRBV5-1 to TRBJ2-1; 15 bases are a match to TRBD2. Unmatched junction bases numbered 4, after V lost 5 bases and J lost 7 bases. Germline V lookup: CDR1 SGHRS, CDR2 YFSETQ. The CDR3 spans 15 residues. The CDR3 sequence: CASRAGLAGGNEQFF. CDR3 DNA sequence: TGCGCCAGCAGGGCGGGACTAGCGGGGGGAAATGAGCAGTTCTTC.

The chain combines TRBV14 with TRBJ2-7, with D hard to call. The CDR3 loop spans 13 amino acids. V was cut by 2 bases and J by 3 bases, with 8 bases left in between. Germline V gene lookup returns CDR1 SGHDN and CDR2 FVKESK. CDR3 bases: TGTGCCAGCAGCCAAACTCCTTTCTACGAGCAGTACTTC. Amino acid sequence: CASSQTPFYEQYF.

This clone appeared a single time. The V call is TRBV30, the J call TRBJ1-4; maybe TRBD1 (6 bases). Germline CDR1 reads GTSNPN; CDR2 reads SVGIG (reference sequence). V dropped 1 base and J dropped 4 bases, with 10 bases sitting between them. This CDR3 has 14 residues. CDR3 region: CAWSGGGGNEKLFF. CDR3 sequence (DNA): TGTGCCTGGAGTGGGGGAGGGGGTAATGAAAAACTGTTTTTT. The whole variable domain, filled in from reference TRBV30 and TRBJ1-4, reads SQTIHQWPATLVQPVGSPLSLECTVEGTSNPNLYWYRQAAGRGLQLLFYSVGIGQISSEVPQNLSASRPQDRQFILSSKKLLLSDSGFYLCAWSGGGGNEKLFFGSGTQLSVL.

This chain links TRBV6-2 or TRBV6-3 with TRBJ1-6; D is unresolved. Trimming stripped 8 bases from V and 8 bases from J, with 13 bases between. Germline V gene data show CDR1 as MNHEY and CDR2 as SVGEGT. This CDR3 region has 13 residues. The CDR3 sequence is CASRNYRDSPLHF. The CDR3 DNA follows: TGTGCCAGCCGTAACTACCGGGATTCACCCCTCCACTTT.

J is TRBJ1-5 and V is TRBV10-2, with 12 positions matching TRBD1. Germline V gene data show CDR1 as WSHSY and CDR2 as SAAADI. CDR3 size: 17 residues. With 7 bases clipped from V and 3 bases from J, the junction kept 10 bases outside the gene matches. Here the CDR3 reads CASKKGTGGVYNQPQHF. The CDR3 DNA reads as TGCGCCAGCAAGAAGGGGACAGGGGGCGTATACAATCAGCCCCAGCATTTT.

The chain uses TRBV15 and TRBJ2-7; 7 bases match TRBD1. The CDR3 covers 15 residues. V lost 1 base and J lost 3; bases outside the gene matches: 6. Germline assignment: CDR1 LNHNV and CDR2 YYDKDF (reference sequence). CDR3 region: CATSRVGTARYEQYF. The CDR3 nucleotides read TGTGCCACCAGCAGAGTCGGGACAGCCCGCTACGAGCAGTACTTC.

The V and J genes are TRBV7-2 and TRBJ2-4, with 9 bases that match TRBD1. There are 15 residues in the CDR3. The trim removed 5 bases at V and 7 bases at J, leaving 9 bases unmatched. Germline V gene sequence: CDR1 SGHTA, CDR2 FQGNSA. This CDR3 is CASSAQGAQGNIQYF. The DNA of the CDR3 is TGTGCCAGCAGCGCACAGGGGGCGCAGGGGAACATTCAGTACTTC.